Following are 7 T cell receptor beta chains from one sample sequenced in a study of T-cell memory formation after mild COVID-19. Each CDR3 protein is one row after TCRdb ran MiXCR on the 5' RACE reads. The sample records fewer than 700,000 distinct CDR3 sequences, about 20% being singletons. Specimen: PBMCs or a T cell subset sorted from them (not recorded which). These receptors were collected from an adult woman who had mild COVID-19 (a few samples of this study predate the infection). Cell type and time point are not known.

There are a few counts of this clonotype. The chain combines TRBV5-1 with TRBJ1-2; TRBD1 aligns across 10 bases. Germline V CDR1 and CDR2: SGHRS, YFSETQ. J was trimmed by 6 bases and V by 0 bases; bases with no gene match: 5. There are 15 residues in the CDR3. CDR3 DNA sequence: TGCGCCAGCAGCTTGGAGGGGGGACAGGGGAATGGCTACACCTTC. Protein product: CASSLEGGQGNGYTF.

The chain links TRBV4-1 to TRBJ2-3; D unclear. Looked up from germline, CDR1 is MGHRA and CDR2 is YSYEKL. The CDR3 covers 12 residues. V shed 0 bases and J shed 14 bases, with 12 bases lying between them. DNA of the CDR3: TGCGCCAGCAGCCAAGATGAGACAAGGTCGTATTTT. Amino acids: CASSQDETRSYF.

The chain is built from TRBV5-6 and TRBJ1-6; 7 positions match TRBD1. Germline V gives CDR1 SGHDT, CDR2 YYEEEE. The junction had 6 bases not matched to a gene; V was cut back by 7 bases and J by 11 bases. This CDR3 is built from 12 residues. The CDR3 spells CASYSTGAPLHF. In DNA form, the CDR3 reads TGTGCCAGCTATAGCACAGGGGCACCCCTCCACTTT.

The V and J genes are TRBV7-8 and TRBJ2-1; possibly TRBD2 for D (6 bases). The CDR3 sequence is 15 residues long. Germline-derived CDR1 and CDR2 are SGHVS and FQNEAQ. Trimming shortened V by 5 bases and J by 2 bases, and 13 bases separated the two germline ends. The CDR3 DNA is TGTGCCAGCAGCCCGGGGGTCTCTCCCTACAATGAGCAGTTCTTC. This gives the protein CASSPGVSPYNEQFF.

This rearrangement joins TRBV4-1 to TRBJ1-1; TRBD1 matches 7 bases. Germline loops: CDR1 MGHRA, CDR2 YSYEKL. After removal of 5 bases from V and 0 bases from J, the junction contained 6 bases not matched to a gene. The CDR3 is made up of 15 amino acids. The DNA of the CDR3 is TGCGCCAGCAGCTTGGGACAGTTCATGAACACTGAAGCTTTCTTT. It translates to CASSLGQFMNTEAFF.

The V and J genes are TRBV5-1 and TRBJ2-1, with D unresolved. The CDR3 extends over 11 amino acids. V gave up 0 bases and J gave up 8 bases, with 3 bases separating them. Germline-derived CDR1 and CDR2 are SGHRS and YFSETQ. CDR3 protein: CASSLEDEQFF. Written as DNA, the CDR3 is TGCGCCAGCAGCTTGGAGGATGAGCAGTTCTTC.

This clonotype was found a few times. The genes are TRBV6-5 and TRBJ2-5; 8 positions match TRBD2. From germline, CDR1 is MNHEY and CDR2 SVGAGI. The ends lost 6 bases at V and 10 bases at J; junction bases unmatched: 19. This CDR3 comprises 16 residues. The DNA for the CDR3 is TGTGCCAGCAGCCCCTCGGGGGGGCCCTTCCTGGGAATCCAGTACTTC. The encoded protein is CASSPSGGPFLGIQYF.